The 13 T cell receptor beta chains below were found in one sample sequenced in a study of Graves' ophthalmopathy and Graves' hyperthyroidism. Amplified TCR beta CDR3 regions were obtained using RNA transcripts as template. HTBI primers were employed in first-round RT-PCR, then a second-round multiplex PCR followed. MiXCR was run by TCRdb on the multiplex PCR reads, yielding one entry per CDR3 protein. Found here are around 170,000 distinct CDR3 sequences, approximately 38% of them singletons; the top ten hold around 5.8%. Sequencing input: peripheral blood. These receptors all come from a woman aged 40-49 years with Graves' ophthalmopathy.

This rearrangement joins TRBV2 to TRBJ2-5; TRBD1 aligns across 9 bases. From germline, CDR1 is SNHLY and CDR2 FYNNEI. This CDR3 contains 15 residues. Unmatched junction bases numbered 9, after V lost 6 bases and J lost 4 bases. This CDR3 is CASSLQGAQRETQYF. DNA for the CDR3: TGTGCCAGCAGCCTACAGGGGGCGCAACGAGAGACCCAGTACTTC.

This clonotype has at least ten counts. This chain joins TRBV15 and TRBJ2-2; D is uncertain. Per germline, CDR1 LNHNV and CDR2 YYDKDF (reference sequence). The V and J ends lost 4 bases and 8 bases respectively, with 8 bases between them. This CDR3 is 12 amino acids long. The CDR3 bases are TGTGCCACCAGCACCGTATCGGGGGAGCTGTTTTTT. It yields the protein CATSTVSGELFF. The whole variable domain, filled in from reference TRBV15 and TRBJ2-2, reads DAMVIQNPRYQVTQFGKPVTLSCSQTLNHNVMYWYQQKSSQAPKLLFHYYDKDFNNEADTPDNFQSRRPNTSFCFLDIRSPGLGDTAMYLCATSTVSGELFFGEGSRLTVL.

This clonotype has ten or more counts. J is TRBJ2-5 and V is TRBV9; D remains ambiguous. V was pared by 0 bases and J by 4 bases, with 10 bases between. The CDR3 contains 14 residues. Germline assignment: CDR1 SGDLS and CDR2 YYNGEE. This CDR3 is CASSVGPTLETQYF. CDR3 sequence (DNA): TGTGCCAGCAGCGTAGGCCCAACTCTAGAGACCCAGTACTTC.

The chain couples TRBV14 to TRBJ1-2; TRBD1 is a possible D gene (5 bases). This CDR3 spans 15 amino acids. CDR1 is SGHDN, CDR2 FVKESK, per germline. Deletions cut 1 base from V and 3 bases from J, with 12 bases between. CDR3 nucleotides: TGTGCCAGCAGCCAAGTGGGGGGGAGCGACTATGGCTACACCTTC. Translation gives CASSQVGGSDYGYTF.

This clonotype was observed at least ten times. CDR3 residues: CASSVDGTYGYTF. The CDR3 nucleotides are TGTGCCAGCAGCGTAGACGGAACCTATGGCTACACCTTC. The genes are TRBV9 and TRBJ1-2; D gene uncertain. This CDR3 spans 13 amino acids. V lost 0 bases and J 4 bases, leaving 7 bases between the germline ends. Germline loops: CDR1 SGDLS, CDR2 YYNGEE. The full variable domain, rest sourced from reference TRBV9 and TRBJ1-2, is DSGVTQTPKHLITATGQRVTLRCSPRSGDLSVYWYQQSLDQGLQFLIQYYNGEERAKGNILERFSAQQFPDLHSELNLSSLELGDSALYFCASSVDGTYGYTFGSGTRLTVV.

This clonotype has ten or more counts. The chain uses TRBV28 and TRBJ1-5; D ambiguous. This CDR3 spans 12 amino acids. Trimming took off 5 bases at V and 4 bases at J, with 6 bases between the two ends. Per germline, CDR1 MDHEN and CDR2 SYDVKM. CDR3 sequence reads: CASSTLNQPQHF. The CDR3 bases are TGTGCCAGCAGTACTCTAAATCAGCCCCAGCATTTT.

This clonotype was found many times. V usage is TRBV4-1 and J usage is TRBJ1-5; TRBD1 aligns across 8 bases. From germline, CDR1 is MGHRA and CDR2 YSYEKL. The V segment lost 2 bases and the J segment 6 bases; nucleotides outside the gene matches: 6. This CDR3 is built from 15 residues. The CDR3 nucleotides are TGCGCCAGCAGCCAATCGGACAGGGAAGCTCAGCCCCAGCATTTT. Encoded protein: CASSQSDREAQPQHF.

The chain recombines TRBV6-1 with TRBJ1-3; the D is unclear. The CDR3 loop spans 14 amino acids. V was shortened by 11 bases and J by 2 bases, with 16 bases between the two germline ends. Germline CDR1 and CDR2: MNHNS and SASEGT. CDR3: CAGRRADPGNTIYF. The CDR3 DNA follows: TGTGCCGGACGCCGGGCCGACCCTGGAAACACCATATATTTT.

This clonotype was seen many times. A junction end diverges from the germline sequence, so it may reflect a read error. Here the CDR3 reads CASSFPGGAGWF. CDR3 DNA: TGTGCCAGCAGTTTTCCGGGGGGGGCCGGTTGGTTT. This sequence joins TRBV12-3 or TRBV12-4 and TRBJ1-5; possible D gene TRBD1, 6 bases. CDR3 length equals 12 residues.

This clonotype was recorded at least ten times. The V gene is TRBV6-5, the J gene TRBJ2-7, with D uncertain. CDR3 length: 14 residues. V lost 2 bases and J lost 0, with 8 bases in between. Germline values: CDR1 MNHEY, CDR2 SVGAGI. The CDR3 is CASSYRGSSYEQYF. CDR3 coding DNA: TGTGCCAGCAGTTACCGTGGCAGCTCCTACGAGCAGTACTTC.

The gene calls are TRBV12-3 or TRBV12-4 and TRBJ2-7; a possible D gene is TRBD1 (5 bases). The V end was cut by 1 base, the J end by 5 bases, with 9 bases between. This CDR3 has 13 amino acids. This chain's CDR3 is CASSLGQGNEQYF. The CDR3 coding sequence is TGTGCCAGCAGTTTAGGGCAGGGAAACGAGCAGTACTTC.

This rearrangement joins TRBV7-3 to TRBJ2-5, with TRBD1 matching over 7 bases. Germline V gene lookup returns CDR1 SGHTA and CDR2 FQGTGA. The CDR3 totals 14 residues. The J segment lost 4 bases and the V segment lost 1 base, leaving 3 bases of the junction unmatched. The CDR3 sequence: CASSLIGGLETQYF. Here the CDR3 DNA reads TGTGCCAGCAGCTTAATAGGGGGCCTAGAGACCCAGTACTTC.

The sample holds many counts of this clonotype. The rearrangement joins TRBV6-5 to TRBJ2-7, with 9 bases fitting TRBD1. The V segment lost 5 bases and the J segment 2 bases; nucleotides outside the gene matches: 4. CDR1 and CDR2 from the germline V gene are MNHEY and SVGAGI. The CDR3 has 14 amino acids. The CDR3 nucleotides are TGTGCCAGCAGTATGGGACAGGGCCCCTACGAGCAGTACTTC. Translated: CASSMGQGPYEQYF.